This T cell receptor (beta chain) was retrieved from a study of blood T cells in healthy people across ages. Study conclusions and caveats: Unknown donor CMV status possibly confounded expanded clonotype changes.

The CDR3 has 15 residues. After removal of 0 bases from V and 4 bases from J, the junction contained 2 bases not matched to a gene. CDR1 KGHSH and CDR2 LQKENI come from the germline V gene. The donors, aged 6 to 90, were healthy Caucasians from Russia. Whenever a sample was processed, at least 7 million PBMCs were isolated. This clonotype was detected many times. Its cognate antigen is unknown. Using a J-beta primer mix together with a sample-barcoded 5' primer, a second PCR was run for roughly 6 to 11 cycles. Per sample, CDR3-containing paired-end reads numbered at least 2.5 million. TCRdb used MiXCR to reprocess the 5' RACE reads, holding one entry per CDR3 protein. The table includes 1.5 million to 2 million distinct CDR3 sequences, roughly 30% detected once.

The chain links TRBV18 to TRBJ2-7, with 11 positions matching TRBD2. Sequencing used blood. The TCR was taken from a woman under 40 in good health. This CDR3 reads CASSPPTSGSYEQYF. The CDR3 coding sequence is TGTGCCAGCTCACCACCAACTAGCGGGAGTTACGAGCAGTACTTC.